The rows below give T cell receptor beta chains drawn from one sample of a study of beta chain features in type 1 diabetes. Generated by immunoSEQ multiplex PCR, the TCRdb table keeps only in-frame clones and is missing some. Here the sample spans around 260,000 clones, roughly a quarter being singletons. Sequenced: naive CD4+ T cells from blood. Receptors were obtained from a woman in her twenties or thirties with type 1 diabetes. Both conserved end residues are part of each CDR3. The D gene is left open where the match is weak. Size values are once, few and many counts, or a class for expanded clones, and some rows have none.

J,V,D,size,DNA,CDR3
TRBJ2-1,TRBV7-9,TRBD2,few,TGTGCCAGCAGCGAGGGAAGCGGGAGTTGGTATGAGCAGTTCTTC,CASSEGSGSWYEQFF
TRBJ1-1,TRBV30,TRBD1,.,TGTGCCTGGCAACGGGACAGCGGCACTGAAGCTTTCTTT,CAWQRDSGTEAFF
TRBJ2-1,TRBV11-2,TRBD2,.,TGTGCCAGCCAGCTTAAGACTAGCGCACGCTCCTACAATGAGCAGTTCTTC,CASQLKTSARSYNEQFF
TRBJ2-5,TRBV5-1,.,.,TGCGCCAGCAGCAGAAACACAAACCAAGAGACCCAGTACTTC,CASSRNTNQETQYF
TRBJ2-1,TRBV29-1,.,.,TGCAGCGTTGAAGTAGGAGTAGCGGCAAGCTACAATGAGCAGTTCTTC,CSVEVGVAASYNEQFF
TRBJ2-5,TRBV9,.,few,TGTGCCAGCAGCGTAGCTTCCAGAACCCAAGAGACCCAGTACTTC,CASSVASRTQETQYF
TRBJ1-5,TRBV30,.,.,TGTGCCTGGAGTGGCGGACAGTTCAATCAGCCCCAGCATTTT,CAWSGGQFNQPQHF
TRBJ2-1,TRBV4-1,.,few,TGCGCCAGCAGCCTAAACAATGAGCAGTTCTTC,CASSLNNEQFF
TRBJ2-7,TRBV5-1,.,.,TGCGCCAGCAGCTTGGATATGATGGGGGGGCAGTACTTC,CASSLDMMGGQYF
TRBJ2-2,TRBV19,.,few,TGTGCCAGTAGTATCCCTTTGGGAGTCGGAGGCACCGGGGAGCTGTTTTTT,CASSIPLGVGGTGELFF
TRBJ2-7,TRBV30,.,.,TGTGCCTGGGGGGGAGGCTACGAGCAGTACTTC,CAWGGGYEQYF
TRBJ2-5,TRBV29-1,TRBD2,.,TGCAGCGCTATGACTAGCGGGAGACGGCAAGAGACCCAGTACTTC,CSAMTSGRRQETQYF
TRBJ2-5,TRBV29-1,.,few,TGCAGCGTTGACCTGTTTGGGGGCGTCGAAGAGACCCAGTACTTC,CSVDLFGGVEETQYF
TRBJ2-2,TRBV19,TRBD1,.,TGTGCCAGTAGAGCCCAGGGGGAGTTGGGGGAGCTGTTTTTT,CASRAQGELGELFF
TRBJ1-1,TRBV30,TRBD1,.,TGTGCCTGGAGCCTCTCAGGGGGCACTGAAGCTTTCTTT,CAWSLSGGTEAFF
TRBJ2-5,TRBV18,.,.,TGTGCCAGCTCACCACGGAACAGCCAAGAGACCCAGTACTTC,CASSPRNSQETQYF
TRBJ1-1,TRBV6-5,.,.,TGTGCCAGCAGTTATCAGGTCGCTGGTTCTGAAGCTTTCTTT,CASSYQVAGSEAFF
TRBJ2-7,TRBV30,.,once,TGTGCCTGGGGACAGACCTACGAGCAGTACTTC,CAWGQTYEQYF
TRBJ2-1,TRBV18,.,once,TGTGCCAGCTCACCATTAGAAGGAGTGTACAATGAGCAGTTCTTC,CASSPLEGVYNEQFF
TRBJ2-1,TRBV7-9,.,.,TGTGCCAGCAGCTTAGGGAGTGAGCAGTTCTTC,CASSLGSEQFF
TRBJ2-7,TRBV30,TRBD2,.,TGTGCCTGGAGTGCCACTAGCGCGGGCTCCTACGAGCAGTACTTC,CAWSATSAGSYEQYF
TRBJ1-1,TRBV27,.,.,TGTGCCAGCAGTTTGGAGAAGAACACTGAAGCTTTCTTT,CASSLEKNTEAFF
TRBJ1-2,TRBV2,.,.,TGTGCCAGCAGGCGGGAGGCAGGAGGTAACTATGGCTACACCTTC,CASRREAGGNYGYTF
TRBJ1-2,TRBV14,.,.,TGTGCCAGCAGCCAAGTTAGCTGGGGCTACACCTTC,CASSQVSWGYTF
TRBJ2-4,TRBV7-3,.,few,TGTGCCAGCAGCCCGGGGGCCAAAAACATTCAGTACTTC,CASSPGAKNIQYF
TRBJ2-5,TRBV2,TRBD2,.,TGTGCCAGCAGAACGAGCGGGAGGGCCAGGGAGACCCAGTACTTC,CASRTSGRARETQYF
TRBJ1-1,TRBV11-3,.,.,TGTGCCAGCAGCAACAGGGTTGGGGTGAACACTGAAGCTTTCTTT,CASSNRVGVNTEAFF
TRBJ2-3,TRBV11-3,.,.,TGTGCCAGCAGCTTAGGCGGGAGCACAGATACGCAGTATTTT,CASSLGGSTDTQYF
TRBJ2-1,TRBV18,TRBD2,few,TGTGCCAGCTCCAGGACTAGCGGGGTCTACAATGAGCAGTTCTTC,CASSRTSGVYNEQFF
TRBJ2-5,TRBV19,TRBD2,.,TGTGCCAGTAGTATGAGAGCGGGAGAAGAGACCCAGTACTTC,CASSMRAGEETQYF
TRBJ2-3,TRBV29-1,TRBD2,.,TGCAGCGTCAACCGCTGGGAGGGAGGGATAGATACGCAGTATTTT,CSVNRWEGGIDTQYF
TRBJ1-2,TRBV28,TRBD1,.,TGTGCCAGCAGTTCGACAGGGACGGCAATTGGCTACACCTTC,CASSSTGTAIGYTF
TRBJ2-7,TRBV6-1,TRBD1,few,TGTGCCAGCAGTGCCTCATGGGGCGGGACAGGGAGGAACGAGCAGTACTTC,CASSASWGGTGRNEQYF
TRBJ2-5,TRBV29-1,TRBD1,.,TGCAGCGTTGAAGCGTACCGGACAGGGATGTGGACCCAGTACTTC,CSVEAYRTGMWTQYF
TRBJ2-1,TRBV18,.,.,TGTGCCAGCTCACCAGGGGCTAGCGTCAATGAGCAGTTCTTC,CASSPGASVNEQFF
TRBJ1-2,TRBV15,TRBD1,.,TGTGCCACCAGTACAGGCGGACAGGGGGCGGTGGACTATGGCTACACCTTC,CATSTGGQGAVDYGYTF
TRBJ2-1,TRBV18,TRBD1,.,TGTGCCAGCTCAACAATGGCCGGGACAGATACCTACAATGAGCAGTTCTTC,CASSTMAGTDTYNEQFF
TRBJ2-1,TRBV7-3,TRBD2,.,TGTGCCAGCAGCTTAGCGGGGACTAGCCGTGGTGAGCAGTTCTTC,CASSLAGTSRGEQFF
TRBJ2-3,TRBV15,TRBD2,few,TGTGCCACCAGCAGGCGGGGGAGCACAGATACGCAGTATTTT,CATSRRGSTDTQYF
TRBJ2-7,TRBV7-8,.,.,TGTGCCAGCAGCTTATGGGCAGGGGCGAGCTACGAGCAGTACTTC,CASSLWAGASYEQYF
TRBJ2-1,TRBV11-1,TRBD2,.,TGTGCCAGCAGGGCGGGGGGGCGGATGAATGAGCAGTTCTTC,CASRAGGRMNEQFF
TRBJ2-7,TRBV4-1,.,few,TGCGCCAGCAGCCAAGGAGGAACGGGAGTTTACTACGAGCAGTACTTC,CASSQGGTGVYYEQYF
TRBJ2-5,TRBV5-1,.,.,TGCGCCAGCAGCTTCCCGGGGGAAGAGACCCAGTACTTC,CASSFPGEETQYF
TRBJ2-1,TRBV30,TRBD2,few,TGTGCCTGGAGTGTACCTAGCGGGAGGCCATGGGAGCAGTTCTTC,CAWSVPSGRPWEQFF
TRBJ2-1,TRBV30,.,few,TGTGCCTGGAATCTAAGAAATGAGCAGTTCTTC,CAWNLRNEQFF
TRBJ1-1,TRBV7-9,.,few,TGTGCCAGCAGCACGACAGTCGACACTGAAGCTTTCTTT,CASSTTVDTEAFF
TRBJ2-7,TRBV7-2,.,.,TGTGCCAGCAGATACGATGTGGGAGGCGACTACGAGCAGTACTTC,CASRYDVGGDYEQYF
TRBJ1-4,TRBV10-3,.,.,TGTGCCATCAGTGACGGTAATGAAAAACTGTTTTTT,CAISDGNEKLFF
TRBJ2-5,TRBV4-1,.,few,TGCGCCAGCAGCGAAGGCGGGACCTACGTAGAGACCCAGTACTTC,CASSEGGTYVETQYF
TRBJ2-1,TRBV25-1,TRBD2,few,TGTGCCAGCAGTGAACCTAGCGGGAGAGATGAGCAGTTCTTC,CASSEPSGRDEQFF
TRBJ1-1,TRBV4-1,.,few,TGCGCCAGCAGCCAATCCCGACAGGTCCCAACGATGAACACTGAAGCTTTCTTT,CASSQSRQVPTMNTEAFF
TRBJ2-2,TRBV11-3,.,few,TGTGCCAGCAGCCCCAATTCGGGGGCGAACACCGGGGAGCTGTTTTTT,CASSPNSGANTGELFF
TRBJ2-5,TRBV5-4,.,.,TGTGCCAGCACCAGTAGGGGCGCGGAGACCCAGTACTTC,CASTSRGAETQYF
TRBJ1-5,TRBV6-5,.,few,TGTGCCAGCAGCATCACGGGGAGGCAGCCCCAGCATTTT,CASSITGRQPQHF